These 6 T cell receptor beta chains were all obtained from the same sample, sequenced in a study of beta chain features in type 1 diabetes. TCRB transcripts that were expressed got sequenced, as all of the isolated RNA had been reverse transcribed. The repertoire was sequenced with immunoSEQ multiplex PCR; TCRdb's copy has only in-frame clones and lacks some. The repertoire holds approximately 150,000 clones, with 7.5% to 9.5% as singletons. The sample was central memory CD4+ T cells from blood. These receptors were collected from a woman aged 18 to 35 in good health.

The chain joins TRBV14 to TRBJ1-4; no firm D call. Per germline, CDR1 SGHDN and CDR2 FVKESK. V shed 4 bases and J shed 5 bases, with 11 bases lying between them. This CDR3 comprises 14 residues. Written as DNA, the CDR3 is TGTGCCAGCAGCCGAAACAGCCGGAATGAAAAACTGTTTTTT. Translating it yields CASSRNSRNEKLFF.

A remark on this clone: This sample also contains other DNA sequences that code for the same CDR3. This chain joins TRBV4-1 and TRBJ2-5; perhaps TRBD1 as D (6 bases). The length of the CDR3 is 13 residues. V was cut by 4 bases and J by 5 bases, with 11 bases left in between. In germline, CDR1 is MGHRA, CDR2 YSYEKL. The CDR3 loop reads CASSRGQGETQYF. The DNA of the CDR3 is TGCGCCAGCAGCCGGGGGCAAGGGGAGACCCAGTACTTC.

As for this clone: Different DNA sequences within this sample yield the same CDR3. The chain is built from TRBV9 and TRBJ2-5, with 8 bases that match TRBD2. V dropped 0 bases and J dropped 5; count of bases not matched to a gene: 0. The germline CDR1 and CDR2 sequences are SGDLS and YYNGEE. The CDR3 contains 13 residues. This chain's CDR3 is CASSVGGRETQYF. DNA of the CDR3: TGTGCCAGCAGCGTAGGCGGGAGGGAGACCCAGTACTTC.

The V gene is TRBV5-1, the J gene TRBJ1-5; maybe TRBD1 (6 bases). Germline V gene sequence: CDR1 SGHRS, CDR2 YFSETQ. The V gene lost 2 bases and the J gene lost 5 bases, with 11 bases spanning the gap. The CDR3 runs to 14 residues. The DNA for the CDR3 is TGCGCCAGCAGCTTATCCAGGGGAGATCAGCCCCAGCATTTT. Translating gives CASSLSRGDQPQHF. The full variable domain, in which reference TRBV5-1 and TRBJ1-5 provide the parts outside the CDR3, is KAGVTQTPRYLIKTRGQQVTLSCSPISGHRSVSWYQQTPGQGLQFLFEYFSETQRNKGNFPGRFSGRQFSNSRSEMNVSTLELGDSALYLCASSLSRGDQPQHFGDGTRLSIL.

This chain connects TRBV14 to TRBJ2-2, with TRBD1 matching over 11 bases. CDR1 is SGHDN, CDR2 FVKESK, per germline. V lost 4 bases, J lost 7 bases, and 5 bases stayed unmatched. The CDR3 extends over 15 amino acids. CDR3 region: CASSLRTGGHGELFF. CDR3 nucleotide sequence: TGTGCCAGCAGCCTCCGGACAGGGGGCCACGGGGAGCTGTTTTTT.

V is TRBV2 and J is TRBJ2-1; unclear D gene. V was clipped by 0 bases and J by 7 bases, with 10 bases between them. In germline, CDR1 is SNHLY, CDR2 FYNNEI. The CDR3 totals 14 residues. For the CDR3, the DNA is TGTGCCAGCAGTGAAGCGAACTCTTCTAATGAGCAGTTCTTC. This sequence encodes CASSEANSSNEQFF. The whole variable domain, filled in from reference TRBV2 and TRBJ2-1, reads EPEVTQTPSHQVTQMGQEVILRCVPISNHLYFYWYRQILGQKVEFLVSFYNNEISEKSEIFDDQFSVERPDGSNFTLKIRSTKLEDSAMYFCASSEANSSNEQFFGPGTRLTVL.